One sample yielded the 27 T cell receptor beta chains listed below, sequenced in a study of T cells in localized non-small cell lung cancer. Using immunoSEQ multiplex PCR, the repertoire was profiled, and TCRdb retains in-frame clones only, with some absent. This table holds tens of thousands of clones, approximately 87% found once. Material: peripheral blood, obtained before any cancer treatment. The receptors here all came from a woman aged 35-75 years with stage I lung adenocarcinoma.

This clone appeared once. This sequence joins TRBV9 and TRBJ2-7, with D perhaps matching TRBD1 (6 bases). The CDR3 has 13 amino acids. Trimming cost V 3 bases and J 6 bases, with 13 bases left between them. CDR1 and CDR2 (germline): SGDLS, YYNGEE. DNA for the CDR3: TGTGCCAGCAGCGAGGGTACAGGGACCGAGCAGTACTTC. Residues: CASSEGTGTEQYF.

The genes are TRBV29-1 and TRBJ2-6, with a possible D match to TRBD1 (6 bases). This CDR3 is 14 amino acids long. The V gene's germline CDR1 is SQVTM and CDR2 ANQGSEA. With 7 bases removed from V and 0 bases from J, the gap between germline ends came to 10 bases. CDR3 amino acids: CSALQGSGANVLTF. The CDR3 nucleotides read TGCAGCGCCCTACAGGGCTCTGGGGCCAACGTCCTGACTTTC.

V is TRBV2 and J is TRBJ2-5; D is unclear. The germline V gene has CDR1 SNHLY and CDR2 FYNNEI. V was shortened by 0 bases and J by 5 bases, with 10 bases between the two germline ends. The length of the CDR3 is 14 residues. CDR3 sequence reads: CASSEAGWSETQYF. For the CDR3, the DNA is TGTGCCAGCAGTGAAGCGGGATGGAGTGAGACCCAGTACTTC.

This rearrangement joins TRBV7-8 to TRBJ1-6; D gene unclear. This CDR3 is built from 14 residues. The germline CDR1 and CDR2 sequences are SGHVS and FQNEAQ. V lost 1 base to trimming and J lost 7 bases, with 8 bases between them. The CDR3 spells CASSLEIGNSPLHF. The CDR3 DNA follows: TGTGCCAGCAGCTTAGAAATCGGGAATTCACCCCTCCACTTT.

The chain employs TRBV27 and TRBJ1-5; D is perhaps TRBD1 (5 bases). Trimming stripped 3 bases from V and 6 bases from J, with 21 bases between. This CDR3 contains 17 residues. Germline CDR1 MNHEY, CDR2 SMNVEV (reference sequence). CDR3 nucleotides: TGTGCCAGCAGTTTCGGAGGGACGAGCATAGCGCGTCAGCCCCAGCATTTT. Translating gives CASSFGGTSIARQPQHF.

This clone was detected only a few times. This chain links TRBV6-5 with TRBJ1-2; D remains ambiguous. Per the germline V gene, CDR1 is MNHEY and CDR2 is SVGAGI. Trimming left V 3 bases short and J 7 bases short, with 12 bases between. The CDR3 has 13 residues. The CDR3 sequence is CASSYGSWGGYTF. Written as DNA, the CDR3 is TGTGCCAGCAGTTATGGATCGTGGGGTGGCTACACCTTC.

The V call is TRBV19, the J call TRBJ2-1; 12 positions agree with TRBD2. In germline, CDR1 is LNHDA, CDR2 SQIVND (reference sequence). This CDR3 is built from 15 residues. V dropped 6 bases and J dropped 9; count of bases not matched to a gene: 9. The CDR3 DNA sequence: TGTGCCAGTAGCCGGACTAGCGGGATTGACGGTGAGCAGTTCTTC. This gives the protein CASSRTSGIDGEQFF.

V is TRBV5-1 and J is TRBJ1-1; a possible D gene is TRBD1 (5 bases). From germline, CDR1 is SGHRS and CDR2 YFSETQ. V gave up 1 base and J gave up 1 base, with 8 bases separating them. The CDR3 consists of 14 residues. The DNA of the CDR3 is TGCGCCAGCAGCTTGCTGGACAAGAACACTGAAGCTTTCTTT. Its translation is CASSLLDKNTEAFF.

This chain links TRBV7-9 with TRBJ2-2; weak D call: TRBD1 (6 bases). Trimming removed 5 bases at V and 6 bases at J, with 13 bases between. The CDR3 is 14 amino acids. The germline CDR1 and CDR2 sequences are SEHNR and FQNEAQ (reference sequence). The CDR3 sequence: CASSPPAGAGELFF. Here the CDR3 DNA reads TGTGCCAGCAGCCCTCCCGCAGGGGCCGGGGAGCTGTTTTTT. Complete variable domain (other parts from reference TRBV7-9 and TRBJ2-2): DTGVSQNPRHKITKRGQNVTFRCDPISEHNRLYWYRQTLGQGPEFLTYFQNEAQLEKSRLLSDRFSAERPKGSFSTLEIQRTEQGDSAMYLCASSPPAGAGELFFGEGSRLTVL.

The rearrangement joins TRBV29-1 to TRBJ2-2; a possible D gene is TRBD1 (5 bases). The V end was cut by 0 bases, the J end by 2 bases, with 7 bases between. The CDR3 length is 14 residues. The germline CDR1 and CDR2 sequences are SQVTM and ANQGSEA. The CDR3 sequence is CSVEEGQNTGELFF. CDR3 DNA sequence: TGCAGCGTTGAAGAGGGGCAAAACACCGGGGAGCTGTTTTTT.

The CDR3 loop reads CASSLVGLLGANVLTF. CDR3 nucleotide sequence: TGTGCCAGCAGCTTGGTGGGACTGCTCGGGGCCAACGTCCTGACTTTC. This chain joins TRBV5-6 and TRBJ2-6; D is perhaps TRBD2 (6 bases). The CDR3 runs 16 residues. Between the trimmed V and J ends, which lost 0 bases and 4 bases, there was a span of 11 bases. Germline V CDR1 and CDR2: SGHDT, YYEEEE. Complete variable domain (other parts from reference TRBV5-6 and TRBJ2-6): DAGVTQSPTHLIKTRGQQVTLRCSPKSGHDTVSWYQQALGQGPQFIFQYYEEEERQRGNFPDRFSGHQFPNYSSELNVNALLLGDSALYLCASSLVGLLGANVLTFGAGSRLTVL.

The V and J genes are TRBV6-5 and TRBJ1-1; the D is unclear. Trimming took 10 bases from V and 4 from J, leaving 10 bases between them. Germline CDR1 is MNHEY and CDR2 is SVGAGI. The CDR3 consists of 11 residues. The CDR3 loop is CATGLGTEAFF. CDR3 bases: TGTGCCACCGGTCTTGGCACTGAAGCTTTCTTT.

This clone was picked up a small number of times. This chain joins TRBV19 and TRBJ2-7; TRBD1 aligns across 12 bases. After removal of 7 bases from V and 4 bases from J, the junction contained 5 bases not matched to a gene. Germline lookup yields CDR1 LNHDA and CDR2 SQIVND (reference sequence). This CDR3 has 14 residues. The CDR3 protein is CASMPGQGAYEQYF. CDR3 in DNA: TGTGCCAGTATGCCGGGACAGGGGGCATACGAGCAGTACTTC.

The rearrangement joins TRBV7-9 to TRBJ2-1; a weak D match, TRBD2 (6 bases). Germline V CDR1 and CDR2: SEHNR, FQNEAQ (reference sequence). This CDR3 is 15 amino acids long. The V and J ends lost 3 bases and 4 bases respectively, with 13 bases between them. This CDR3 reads CASSFGGAGYNEQFF. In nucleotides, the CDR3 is TGTGCCAGCAGCTTTGGCGGGGCTGGGTACAATGAGCAGTTCTTC.

Here the CDR3 reads CASSTLAGGVGELFF. The CDR3 coding sequence is TGTGCCAGTAGTACCCTAGCGGGGGGCGTCGGGGAGCTGTTTTTT. The rearrangement joins TRBV19 to TRBJ2-2, with 11 bases lining up with TRBD2. Germline assignment: CDR1 LNHDA and CDR2 SQIVND (reference sequence). This CDR3 is 15 amino acids long. Germline trimming cut 4 bases from V and 7 bases from J; bases unmatched to any gene: 5.

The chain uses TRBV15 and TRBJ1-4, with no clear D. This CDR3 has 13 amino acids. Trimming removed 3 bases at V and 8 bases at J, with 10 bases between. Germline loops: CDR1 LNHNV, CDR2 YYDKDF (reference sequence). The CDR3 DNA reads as TGTGCCACCAGCAGGGGAGGAGCCGAAAAACTGTTTTTT. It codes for CATSRGGAEKLFF.

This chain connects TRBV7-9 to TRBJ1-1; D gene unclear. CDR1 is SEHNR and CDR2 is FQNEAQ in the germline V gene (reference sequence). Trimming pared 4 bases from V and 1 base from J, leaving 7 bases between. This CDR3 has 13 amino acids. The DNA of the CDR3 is TGTGCCAGCAGCTCAGGCCCGAACACTGAAGCTTTCTTT. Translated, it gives CASSSGPNTEAFF. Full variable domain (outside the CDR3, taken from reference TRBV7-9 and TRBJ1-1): DTGVSQNPRHKITKRGQNVTFRCDPISEHNRLYWYRQTLGQGPEFLTYFQNEAQLEKSRLLSDRFSAERPKGSFSTLEIQRTEQGDSAMYLCASSSGPNTEAFFGQGTRLTVV.

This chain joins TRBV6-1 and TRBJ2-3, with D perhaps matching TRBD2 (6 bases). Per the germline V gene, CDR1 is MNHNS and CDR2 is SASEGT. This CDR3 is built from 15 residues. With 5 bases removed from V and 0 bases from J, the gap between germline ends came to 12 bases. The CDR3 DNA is TGTGCCAGCAGTCATCATAGCGGAAGCACAGATACGCAGTATTTT. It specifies CASSHHSGSTDTQYF.

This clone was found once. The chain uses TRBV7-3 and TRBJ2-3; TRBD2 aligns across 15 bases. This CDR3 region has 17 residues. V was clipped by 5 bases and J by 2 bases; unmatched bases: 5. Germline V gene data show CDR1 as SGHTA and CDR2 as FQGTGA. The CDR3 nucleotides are TGTGCCAGCAGCGCCGGGACTAGCGGGGGGTTCACAGATACGCAGTATTTT. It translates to CASSAGTSGGFTDTQYF.

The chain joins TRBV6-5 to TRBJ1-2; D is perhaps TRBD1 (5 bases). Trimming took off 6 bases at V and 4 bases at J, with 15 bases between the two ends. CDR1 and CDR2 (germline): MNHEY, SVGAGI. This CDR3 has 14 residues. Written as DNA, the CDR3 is TGTGCCAGCAGCCAGGGTCAGGTATCCTATGGCTACACCTTC. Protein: CASSQGQVSYGYTF.

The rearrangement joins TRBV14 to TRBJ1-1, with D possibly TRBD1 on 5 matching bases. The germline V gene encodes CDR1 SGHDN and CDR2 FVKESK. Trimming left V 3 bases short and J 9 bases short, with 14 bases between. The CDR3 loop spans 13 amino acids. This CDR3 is CASSQNQGTQAFF. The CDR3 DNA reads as TGTGCCAGCAGCCAGAATCAGGGCACCCAAGCTTTCTTT.

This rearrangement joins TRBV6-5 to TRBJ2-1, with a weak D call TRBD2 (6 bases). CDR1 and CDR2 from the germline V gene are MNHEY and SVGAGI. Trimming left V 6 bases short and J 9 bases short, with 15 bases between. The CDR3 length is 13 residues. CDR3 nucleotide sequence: TGTGCCAGCAGCCCCGGGGGAGGTAGTGAGCAGTTCTTC. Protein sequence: CASSPGGGSEQFF.

The CDR3, as DNA: TGTGCCAGCAGCGTAGGGCTAGTGTCCTACGAGCAGTACTTC. Protein product: CASSVGLVSYEQYF. The rearrangement uses TRBV9 and TRBJ2-7; D remains ambiguous. The CDR3 is 14 residues long. V lost 0 bases and J 1 base, leaving 8 bases between the germline ends. Germline V gives CDR1 SGDLS, CDR2 YYNGEE.

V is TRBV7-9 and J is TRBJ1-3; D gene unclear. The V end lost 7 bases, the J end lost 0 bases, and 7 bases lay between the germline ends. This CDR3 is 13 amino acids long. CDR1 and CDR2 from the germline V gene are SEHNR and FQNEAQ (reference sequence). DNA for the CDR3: TGTGCCAGCACCCCGGGCTCTGGAAACACCATATATTTT. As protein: CASTPGSGNTIYF.

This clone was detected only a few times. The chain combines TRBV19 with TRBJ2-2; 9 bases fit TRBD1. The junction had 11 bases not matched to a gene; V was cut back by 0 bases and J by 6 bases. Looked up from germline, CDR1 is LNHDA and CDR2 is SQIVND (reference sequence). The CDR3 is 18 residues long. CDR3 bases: TGTGCCAGTAGTATAGAGGACAGGGGTGGTCTCCCGGCCGGGGAGCTGTTTTTT. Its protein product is CASSIEDRGGLPAGELFF. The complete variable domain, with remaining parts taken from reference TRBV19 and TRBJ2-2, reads DGGITQSPKYLFRKEGQNVTLSCEQNLNHDAMYWYRQDPGQGLRLIYYSQIVNDFQKGDIAEGYSVSREKKESFPLTVTSAQKNPTAFYLCASSIEDRGGLPAGELFFGEGSRLTVL.

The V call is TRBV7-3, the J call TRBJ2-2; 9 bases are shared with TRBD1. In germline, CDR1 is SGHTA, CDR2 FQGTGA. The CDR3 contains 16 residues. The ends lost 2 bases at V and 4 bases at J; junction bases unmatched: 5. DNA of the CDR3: TGTGCCAGCAGCTTAGGACAGGGGCCCAGCACCGGGGAGCTGTTTTTT. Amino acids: CASSLGQGPSTGELFF.

CDR3 DNA: TGTGCCAGCAGCTACTCTAGGGGGGATTACAATGAGCAGTTCTTC. The encoded protein is CASSYSRGDYNEQFF. This sequence joins TRBV7-3 and TRBJ2-1; D may correspond to TRBD1 or TRBD2 (6 bases each). V lost 4 bases, J lost 4 bases, and 14 bases lay in between. The CDR3 extends over 15 amino acids. Per the germline V gene, CDR1 is SGHTA and CDR2 is FQGTGA. The full variable domain, completed using reference TRBV7-3 and TRBJ2-1, is GAGVSQTPSNKVTEKGKYVELRCDPISGHTALYWYRQSLGQGPEFLIYFQGTGAADDSGLPNDRFFAVRPEGSVSTLKIQRTERGDSAVYLCASSYSRGDYNEQFFGPGTRLTVL.